The 18 T cell receptor beta chains presented below share a single source sample, sequenced in a study of T-cell reconstitution after alpha-beta-depleted transplantation in children. The library targeted TCRbeta and was prepared with unique molecular identifiers. TCRdb re-analysed the PCR reads in MiXCR, keeping a single row per CDR3 protein. The profile covers 300,000 to 400,000 distinct CDR3 sequences, with around 16% appearing a single time and around two fifths taken by the ten largest. The sample in question was PBMCs, mostly from graft donor cells, obtained 360 days after TCRalphabeta/CD19-depleted stem cell transplant. The receptors stem from a male patient between 2 and 9 years old who had a stem cell transplant for acute lymphoblastic leukemia, so the T cells may come from the graft donor.

The chain has TRBV6-5 and TRBJ2-1; D possibly corresponds to TRBD2 (5 bases). The CDR3 runs 15 residues. Germline-derived CDR1 and CDR2 are MNHEY and SVGAGI. V shed 2 bases and J shed 0 bases, with 8 bases lying between them. CDR3 DNA sequence: TGTGCCAGCAGTTACCGGGATAGCTCCTACAATGAGCAGTTCTTC. This codes for CASSYRDSSYNEQFF.

CDR3 region: CASGPVGRLDEQYF. The DNA for the CDR3 is TGTGCCAGCGGTCCGGTCGGCCGTCTGGACGAGCAGTACTTC. The genes are TRBV12-3 or TRBV12-4 and TRBJ2-7; D unresolved. Trimming pared 8 bases from V and 5 bases from J, leaving 19 bases between. CDR3 length: 14 residues.

This clonotype occurred many times. The chain combines TRBV29-1 with TRBJ2-2; no clear D gene. The CDR3 has 13 residues. V gave up 4 bases and J gave up 3 bases, with 9 bases separating them. Looked up from germline, CDR1 is SQVTM and CDR2 is ANQGSEA. DNA for the CDR3: TGCAGCGTTGGCGGAGAAGACACCGGGGAGCTGTTTTTT. Translating gives CSVGGEDTGELFF.

This clonotype occurred a few times. The V gene is TRBV19, the J gene TRBJ2-3; D gene unclear. The germline CDR1 and CDR2 sequences are LNHDA and SQIVND (reference sequence). There are 12 residues in the CDR3. Trimming left V 5 bases short and J 9 bases short, with 12 bases between. Written as DNA, the CDR3 is TGTGCCAGTAGTGTGATCCCGGAGACGCAGTATTTT. Its translation is CASSVIPETQYF.

V usage is TRBV4-3 and J usage is TRBJ1-1; maybe TRBD1 (5 bases). Germline-derived CDR1 and CDR2 are LGHNA and YSLEER. The CDR3 has 15 residues. V lost 3 bases, J lost 4 bases, and 15 bases lay in between. DNA for the CDR3: TGCGCCAGCAGCCACGCTGAACAGGTAGTCACTGAAGCTTTCTTT. This sequence encodes CASSHAEQVVTEAFF.

The chain uses TRBV2 and TRBJ2-2; D gene uncertain. The CDR3 sequence is 13 residues long. Germline CDR1 and CDR2: SNHLY and FYNNEI. V shed 3 bases and J shed 6 bases, with 8 bases lying between them. This chain's CDR3 is CASSDWVSGELFF. The CDR3 DNA sequence: TGTGCCAGCAGTGATTGGGTTTCCGGGGAGCTGTTTTTT.

This clonotype was counted at least ten times. V usage is TRBV29-1 and J usage is TRBJ1-1, with 9 bases identical to TRBD1. V shed 7 bases and J 4 bases; nucleotides not matched to a gene: 4. This CDR3 comprises 12 residues. Germline V gene sequence: CDR1 SQVTM, CDR2 ANQGSEA. The CDR3 is CSAGQGFTEAFF. The CDR3 DNA reads as TGCAGCGCAGGACAGGGGTTCACTGAAGCTTTCTTT.

The chain joins TRBV29-1 to TRBJ1-2, with D uncertain. Germline CDR1 SQVTM, CDR2 ANQGSEA. This CDR3 has 12 residues. The V gene lost 4 bases and the J gene lost 8 bases, with 14 bases spanning the gap. The CDR3 nucleotides are TGCAGCGTTGGAGAACAGCGCGGGGGCTACACCTTC. Its protein is CSVGEQRGGYTF.

The gene calls are TRBV12-3 or TRBV12-4 and TRBJ1-3, with D perhaps TRBD1 (5 bases). Trimming pared 3 bases from V and 1 base from J, leaving 7 bases between. The CDR3 is 14 amino acids. For the CDR3, the DNA is TGTGCCAGCAGTTTCGGGACGTCTGGAAACACCATATATTTT. The encoded protein is CASSFGTSGNTIYF.

The rearrangement links TRBV18 to TRBJ2-3; D call uncertain. The CDR3 runs to 14 residues. The V and J ends lost 0 bases and 4 bases respectively, with 8 bases between them. Germline V gene sequence: CDR1 KGHSH, CDR2 LQKENI. This CDR3 reads CASSPPGQADTQYF. The CDR3 DNA reads as TGTGCCAGCTCACCACCGGGTCAGGCAGATACGCAGTATTTT.

The V call is TRBV18, the J call TRBJ2-7, with unresolved D. This CDR3 comprises 12 residues. Germline assignment: CDR1 KGHSH and CDR2 LQKENI. V lost 2 bases, J lost 5 bases, and 7 bases lay in between. The CDR3 protein is CASSPGEHEQYF. The DNA of the CDR3 is TGTGCCAGCTCACCAGGGGAACACGAGCAGTACTTC.

The J gene is TRBJ2-7, the V gene TRBV3-1, with D possibly TRBD2 on 6 matching bases. CDR1 and CDR2 from the germline V gene are LGHDT and YNNKEL (reference sequence). Trimming removed 3 bases at V and 3 bases at J, with 12 bases between. The CDR3 is made up of 14 amino acids. The CDR3: CASSQSLAGYEQYF. Written as DNA, the CDR3 is TGTGCCAGCAGCCAGTCACTAGCTGGCTACGAGCAGTACTTC.

This clonotype has only a few counts. CDR3 residues: CSVEDLGQGGGGTDTQYF. The CDR3 region has the DNA TGCAGCGTTGAAGATCTGGGACAGGGAGGGGGTGGCACAGATACGCAGTATTTT. This chain uses TRBV29-1 with TRBJ2-3, with 9 bases lining up with TRBD1. Looked up from germline, CDR1 is SQVTM and CDR2 is ANQGSEA. The CDR3 is made up of 18 amino acids. V was clipped by 0 bases and J by 1 base; unmatched bases: 11.

The CDR3 is CASSPKGGRAAETQYF. The CDR3 nucleotides read TGTGCCAGCAGCCCCAAGGGAGGGAGGGCCGCAGAGACCCAGTACTTC. V gene TRBV7-2 combines with J gene TRBJ2-5; 7 bases fit TRBD2. The CDR3 totals 16 residues. Germline values: CDR1 SGHTA, CDR2 FQGNSA. J gave up 4 bases and V 5 bases, and 13 bases lay outside the gene matches. Together with reference TRBV7-2 and TRBJ2-5, the CDR3 gives the full variable domain: GAGVSQSPSNKVTEKGKDVELRCDPISGHTALYWYRQSLGQGLEFLIYFQGNSAPDKSGLPSDRFSAERTGGSVSTLTIQRTQQEDSAVYLCASSPKGGRAAETQYFGPGTRLLVL.

This chain connects TRBV2 to TRBJ2-2; D not resolved. Trimming removed 5 bases at V and 1 base at J, with 11 bases between. This CDR3 has 15 amino acids. The V gene's germline CDR1 is SNHLY and CDR2 FYNNEI. The CDR3 DNA reads as TGTGCCAGCAGTCGCGACGGTGGGAACACCGGGGAGCTGTTTTTT. Protein: CASSRDGGNTGELFF.

This chain joins TRBV20-1 and TRBJ2-5; weak D call: TRBD1 (5 bases). Germline loops: CDR1 DFQATT, CDR2 SNEGSKA (reference sequence). V was pared by 3 bases and J by 4 bases, with 15 bases between. This CDR3 is 14 amino acids long. CDR3 residues: CSASVAGKRETQYF. The CDR3 coding sequence is TGCAGTGCTAGTGTCGCAGGGAAAAGAGAGACCCAGTACTTC.

This CDR3 reads CASSPWVGAYNEQFF. The CDR3 coding sequence is TGCGCCAGCAGCCCTTGGGTAGGGGCCTACAATGAGCAGTTCTTC. The J gene is TRBJ2-1, the V gene TRBV5-1; possible D gene TRBD1, 5 bases. V was clipped by 4 bases and J by 2 bases, with 13 bases between them. The CDR3 runs 15 residues. Germline V CDR1 and CDR2: SGHRS, YFSETQ.

This chain connects TRBV6-2 or TRBV6-3 to TRBJ2-3; 10 positions match TRBD1. The CDR3 spans 14 residues. J gave up 4 bases and V 10 bases, and 8 bases lay outside the gene matches. Germline CDR1 is MNHEY and CDR2 is SVGEGT. The CDR3, as DNA: TGTGCCAACCTCCCGGGACAGGGGTCAGATACGCAGTATTTT. Protein product: CANLPGQGSDTQYF.